This T cell receptor beta chain was profiled in a study of blood T cells in healthy people across ages (dated by TCRdb to between 2014 and 2017). General notes on the study: In model experiments, template switching captured about one uniquely barcoded TCR beta cDNA molecule for every two T cells. Age-related changes in TCR beta repertoire diversity were measured in the study by deep sequencing normalized with unique cDNA molecular identifiers. The donors were split into four age groups: young (average around 15 years), middle-aged (over 35), aged (approximately 60) and long-lived (over 75). Using the same blood draw, the study looked at two additional independent replicas of 1 million unique cDNA reads for two donors, one aged 18 to 30 and the other aged 80 or older.

Summary of the overall study and its limitations: Since profiling was done on bulk unsorted PBMCs, naive and antigen-experienced compartments could not be conclusively compared. Observed TCR beta diversity per million T cells fell roughly linearly with age, and a significant reduction was already apparent by age about 43. Compared with the aged group, more naive CD4+ T cells, fewer expanded clones and increased TCR diversity were shown by the long-lived group, suggesting age selection. The percentage of naive T cells measured by flow cytometry correlated strongly with observed TCR beta diversity. Estimates of total diversity based on one million sequenced T cells were regarded as lower bounds and as underestimates. Donor CMV infection status was unknown, potentially confounding age-related changes in expanded clonotypes.

To note about this clonotype: Its antigen target is currently unknown. Per-base qualities were not stored, and no clone one base away is much larger.

The donors were roughly 39 Caucasian individuals from Russia, aged roughly 6 to 100 years, who were systemically healthy. Around 9.9 milliliters of peripheral blood were collected from each donor into EDTA-treated Vacutainer tubes. Ficoll-Paque density-gradient centrifugation was used to isolate PBMCs, with at least 6 million per sample. Total RNA was extracted from PBMCs with Trizol reagent, with at least 6 micrograms obtained per sample. The percentages of naive CD45RAhigh/CD27high T cells were determined by flow cytometry on a PBMC aliquot from every donor. The germline V gene gives CDR1 as SGHTA and CDR2 as FQGNSA. The CDR3 has 16 amino acids, counting the end cysteine and phenylalanine. The DNA shown is the 48-base CDR3, in frame from base 1. Between the V and J ends, shortened by 3 bases and 4 bases respectively, the junction contains 13 bases. Receptor amplification or capture employed 5' RACE. Instrument on record: Illumina HiSeq 2500. The second PCR ran for about 6 to 12 cycles and used a J-beta primer mix along with a sample-barcoded 5' primer. A unique molecular identifier was introduced onto each TCR beta cDNA molecule by a template-switch 5' adaptor carrying 12 random nucleotides. Each sample yielded at least 2.5 million CDR3-containing paired-end reads. First-strand cDNA synthesis was performed from all RNA using the Mint cDNA synthesis kit, with priming by a TRBC-specific oligonucleotide. Following uracil-DNA glycosylase treatment, all cDNA underwent a first 18-cycle PCR with the universal primers M1SS and BC2_uni_R. As for the original processing: Each sample was normalized by randomly selecting 1 million high-quality reads, each carrying a distinct molecular identifier. Instead of being binned into consensus sequences, reads that shared molecular identifiers were thrown out. CDR3 identification, clonotype clustering and error correction used MiTCR with a Q25 quality threshold and the strictest error-elimination algorithm. A nonparametric unseen species model using Euler transformation provided a lower-bound estimate of total TCR beta diversity. The public reads were run again by TCRdb, first through fastp at Q25 and then through MiXCR, and only productive beta chains were kept. Each record represents a unique CDR3 protein, reported with the most common genes and DNA among its rows. The V and J calls shown here were made by TCRdb, not taken from the authors' results. The sample yields 750,000 to 850,000 distinct CDR3 sequences; 20% to 25% were counted once. The ten largest clones add up to approximately 3.7% of the sample.

This same sample was also part of a study on T cells of mothers and their children. The other study reports the following: Nine systemically healthy Caucasian individuals served as donors, namely three mothers together with their six children. cDNA synthesis consumed the entire amount of extracted RNA, loaded at approximately 1.6 ug RNA in each 15 ul reaction. Sample barcodes and 2-4 random nucleotides were added via the M1S primer in the second PCR. Over 8 million TCR beta CDR3 reads came from each mother, compared with 2.5 million to 3.5 million reads from each child. Thymic selection similarly shapes TCR recombination output in related and unrelated pairs, with minor effect from inherited differences. Normalized repertoire overlap was always slightly but never significantly higher in related than unrelated mother-child pairs. Persistent microchimeric T cell clones were not detected, at a sensitivity of approximately 93 clones per million clonotypes. The study used deep NGS to compare TCR beta repertoires of mothers and children, seeking features distinguishing related mother-child pairs from unrelated individuals. Mothers averaged roughly 36 +/- 4 years of age and children averaged about 10 +/- 4 years. Libraries were sequenced on Illumina HiSeq 2000 with 100+100 nt paired-end reads after adapter ligation with NEBNext reagents. Mother and child libraries were prepared a month apart and sequenced in separate runs to prevent cross-contamination. For each donor, between about 450,000 and 2,300,000 distinct TCR beta clonotypes were identified. Naive TCR beta clonotypes were estimated from low-frequency clonotypes matched to each donor's FACS-determined naive share, without sorting.

The origin of this receptor is a boy between 10 and 17 years old in good health. In this chain, TRBV7-2 is recombined with TRBJ2-6; the D gene is unclear. Specimen: blood. The CDR3 reads CASSFVMARGANVLTF. The DNA sequence is given as TGTGCCAGCAGCTTTGTTATGGCTAGGGGGGCCAACGTCCTGACTTTC. The CDR3, completed at both ends by the reference TRBV7-2 and TRBJ2-6 genes, gives the full variable domain GAGVSQSPSNKVTEKGKDVELRCDPISGHTALYWYRQSLGQGLEFLIYFQGNSAPDKSGLPSDRFSAERTGGSVSTLTIQRTQQEDSAVYLCASSFVMARGANVLTFGAGSRLTVL.